Detailed here is one TCR beta chain. The antigen is not known. At deep level, the assay was performed. Assay: immunoSEQ multiplex PCR; the TCRdb copy retains only in-frame clones and omits some. The sample has over 850,000 clones, around 78% seen once. This sample was taken from a study of shared clonotypes between healthy human individuals. On the study more broadly: The donor pool was made up of a couple of women and three men aged 18 to 49.

Per germline, CDR1 SGDLS and CDR2 YYNGEE. The CDR3 length is 19 residues. With 4 bases clipped from V and 1 base from J, the junction kept 13 bases outside the gene matches. Overall study results and limits: Compared with clonotypes that all four donors shared, non-shared clonotypes had lower generation probabilities.

This receptor was taken from a man younger than 35 in good health. Some clones in this sample may be carry-over from other donors' samples. The sequenced material came from memory CD4+ T cells from PBMCs. Subset described: CD45RA-negative fraction. The V call is TRBV9, the J call TRBJ2-3, with 12 positions matching TRBD1. The CDR3 coding sequence is TGTGCCAGCAGCTCTCCCCCGGGACAGGGGGCGTGGGGCACAGATACGCAGTATTTT. This codes for CASSSPPGQGAWGTDTQYF.